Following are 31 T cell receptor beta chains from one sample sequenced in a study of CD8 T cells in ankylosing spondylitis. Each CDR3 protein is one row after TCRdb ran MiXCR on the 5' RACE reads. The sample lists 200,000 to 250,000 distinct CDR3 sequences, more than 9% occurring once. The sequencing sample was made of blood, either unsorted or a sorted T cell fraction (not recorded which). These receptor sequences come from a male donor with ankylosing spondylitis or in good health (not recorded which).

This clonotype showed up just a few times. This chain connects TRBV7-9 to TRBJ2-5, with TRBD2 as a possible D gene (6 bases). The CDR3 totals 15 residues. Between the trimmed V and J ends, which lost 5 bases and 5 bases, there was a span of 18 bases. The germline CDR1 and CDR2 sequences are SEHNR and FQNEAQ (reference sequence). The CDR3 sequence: CASSTLPTGSETQYF. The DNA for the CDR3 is TGTGCCAGCAGCACGCTCCCCACCGGGAGTGAGACCCAGTACTTC.

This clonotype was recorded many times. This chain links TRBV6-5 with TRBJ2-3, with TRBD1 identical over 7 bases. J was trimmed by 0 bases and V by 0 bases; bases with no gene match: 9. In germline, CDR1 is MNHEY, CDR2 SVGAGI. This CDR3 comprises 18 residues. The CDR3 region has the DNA TGTGCCAGCAGTTACTCGATGGGGACAGCTACTAGCACAGATACGCAGTATTTT. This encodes CASSYSMGTATSTDTQYF.

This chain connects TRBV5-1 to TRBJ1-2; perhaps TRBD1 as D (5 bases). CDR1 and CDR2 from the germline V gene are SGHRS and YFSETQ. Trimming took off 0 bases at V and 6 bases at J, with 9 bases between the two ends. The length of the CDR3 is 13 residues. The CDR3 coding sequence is TGCGCCAGCAGCTTGGGTCCAGGGAATGGCTACACCTTC. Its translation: CASSLGPGNGYTF.

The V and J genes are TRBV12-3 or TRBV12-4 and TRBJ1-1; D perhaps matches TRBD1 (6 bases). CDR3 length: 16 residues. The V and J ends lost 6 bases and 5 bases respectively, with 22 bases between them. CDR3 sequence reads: CASSLQSDRRGTEAFF. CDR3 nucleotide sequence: TGTGCCAGCAGCTTACAATCCGACAGGCGAGGTACTGAAGCTTTCTTT.

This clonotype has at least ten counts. The CDR3 region has the DNA TGCGCCAGCAGCATCTTCAGTAGTGGGGCTGAAGCTTTCTTT. Translation gives CASSIFSSGAEAFF. The chain employs TRBV5-1 and TRBJ1-1; D not resolved. The germline V and J ends were trimmed by 4 bases and 6 bases, with 16 bases remaining between them. Germline values: CDR1 SGHRS, CDR2 YFSETQ. The CDR3 extends over 14 amino acids.

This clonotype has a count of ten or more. CDR3 residues: CASSQEASNRGELFF. The CDR3 nucleotides read TGTGCCAGCAGCCAAGAGGCCAGTAATAGAGGGGAGCTGTTTTTT. The V and J genes are TRBV3-1 and TRBJ2-2; D is uncertain. The CDR3 spans 15 residues. Germline V gene lookup returns CDR1 LGHDT and CDR2 YNNKEL (reference sequence). The V and J ends lost 0 bases and 8 bases respectively, with 13 bases between them.

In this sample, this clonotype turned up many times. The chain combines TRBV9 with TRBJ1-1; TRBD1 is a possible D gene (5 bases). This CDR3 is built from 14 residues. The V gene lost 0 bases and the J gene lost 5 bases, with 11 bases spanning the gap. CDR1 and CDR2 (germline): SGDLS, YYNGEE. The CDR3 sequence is CASSVAGTGTEAFF. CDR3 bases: TGTGCCAGCAGCGTAGCGGGGACGGGGACTGAAGCTTTCTTT.

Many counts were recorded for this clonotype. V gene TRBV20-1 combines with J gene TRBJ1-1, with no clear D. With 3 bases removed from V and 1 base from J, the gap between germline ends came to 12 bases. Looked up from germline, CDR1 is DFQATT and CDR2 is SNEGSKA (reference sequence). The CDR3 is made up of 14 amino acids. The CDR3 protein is CSARMRVSNTEAFF. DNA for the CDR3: TGCAGTGCTAGGATGAGGGTATCGAACACTGAAGCTTTCTTT.

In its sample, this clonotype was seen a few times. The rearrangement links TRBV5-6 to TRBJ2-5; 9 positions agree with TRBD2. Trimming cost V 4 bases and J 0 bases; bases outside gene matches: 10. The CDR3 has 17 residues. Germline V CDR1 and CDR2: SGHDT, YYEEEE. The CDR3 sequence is CASSMSSGSPYQETQYF. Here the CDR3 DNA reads TGTGCCAGCAGCATGAGTAGCGGGAGCCCGTACCAAGAGACCCAGTACTTC.

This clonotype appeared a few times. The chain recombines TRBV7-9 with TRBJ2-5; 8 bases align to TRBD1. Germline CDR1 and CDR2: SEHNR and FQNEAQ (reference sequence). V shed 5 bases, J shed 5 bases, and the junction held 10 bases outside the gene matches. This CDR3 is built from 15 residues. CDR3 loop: CASSPGQGFMETQYF. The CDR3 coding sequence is TGTGCCAGCAGCCCCGGACAGGGTTTCATGGAGACCCAGTACTTC. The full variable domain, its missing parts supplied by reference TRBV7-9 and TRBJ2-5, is DTGVSQNPRHKITKRGQNVTFRCDPISEHNRLYWYRQTLGQGPEFLTYFQNEAQLEKSRLLSDRFSAERPKGSFSTLEIQRTEQGDSAMYLCASSPGQGFMETQYFGPGTRLLVL.

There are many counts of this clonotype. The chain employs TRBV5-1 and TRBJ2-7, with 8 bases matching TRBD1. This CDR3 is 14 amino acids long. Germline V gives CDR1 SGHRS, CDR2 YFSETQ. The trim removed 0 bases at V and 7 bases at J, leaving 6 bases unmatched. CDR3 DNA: TGCGCCAGCAGCTTGGTTTCAGGGGGCGATGAGCAGTACTTC. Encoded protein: CASSLVSGGDEQYF.

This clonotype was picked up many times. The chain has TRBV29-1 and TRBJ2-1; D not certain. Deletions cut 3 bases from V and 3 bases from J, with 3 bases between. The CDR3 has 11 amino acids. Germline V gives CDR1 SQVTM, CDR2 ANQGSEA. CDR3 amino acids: CSVDSYNEQFF. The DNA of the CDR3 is TGCAGCGTTGACAGCTACAATGAGCAGTTCTTC.

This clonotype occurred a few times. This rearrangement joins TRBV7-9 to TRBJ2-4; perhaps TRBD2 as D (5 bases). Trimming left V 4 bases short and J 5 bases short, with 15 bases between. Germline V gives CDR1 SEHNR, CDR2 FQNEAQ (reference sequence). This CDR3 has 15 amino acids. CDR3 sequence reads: CASSSRAGTQNIQYF. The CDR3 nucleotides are TGTGCCAGCAGCTCGAGGGCAGGTACCCAAAACATTCAGTACTTC.

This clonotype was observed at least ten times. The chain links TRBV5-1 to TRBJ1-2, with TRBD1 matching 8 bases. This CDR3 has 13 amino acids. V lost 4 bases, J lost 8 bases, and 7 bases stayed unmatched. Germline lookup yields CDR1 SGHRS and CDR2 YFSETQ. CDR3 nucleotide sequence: TGCGCCAGCAGCCCAGGACAGGGCGGAGGCTACACCTTC. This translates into CASSPGQGGGYTF. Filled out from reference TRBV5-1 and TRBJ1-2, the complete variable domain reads KAGVTQTPRYLIKTRGQQVTLSCSPISGHRSVSWYQQTPGQGLQFLFEYFSETQRNKGNFPGRFSGRQFSNSRSEMNVSTLELGDSALYLCASSPGQGGGYTFGSGTRLTVV.

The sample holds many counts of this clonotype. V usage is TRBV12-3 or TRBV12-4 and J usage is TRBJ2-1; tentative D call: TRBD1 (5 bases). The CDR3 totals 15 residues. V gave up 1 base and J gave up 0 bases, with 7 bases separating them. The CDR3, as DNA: TGTGCCAGCAGTTTAGGACAGATCTCCTACAATGAGCAGTTCTTC. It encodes CASSLGQISYNEQFF.

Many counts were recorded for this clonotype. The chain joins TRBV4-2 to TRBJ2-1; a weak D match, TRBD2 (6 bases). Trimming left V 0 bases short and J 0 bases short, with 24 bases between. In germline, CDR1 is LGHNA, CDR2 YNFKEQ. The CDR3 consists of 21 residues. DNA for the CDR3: TGTGCCAGCAGCCAAGAAAGCCGGAGTGGGGGACTTTCCCTCTCCTACAATGAGCAGTTCTTC. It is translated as CASSQESRSGGLSLSYNEQFF.

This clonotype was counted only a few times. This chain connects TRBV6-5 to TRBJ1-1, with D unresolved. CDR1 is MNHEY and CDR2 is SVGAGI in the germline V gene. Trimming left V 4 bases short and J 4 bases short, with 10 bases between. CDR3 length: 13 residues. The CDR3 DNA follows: TGTGCCAGCAGTTTCTACCGGGGCACTGAAGCTTTCTTT. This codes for CASSFYRGTEAFF.

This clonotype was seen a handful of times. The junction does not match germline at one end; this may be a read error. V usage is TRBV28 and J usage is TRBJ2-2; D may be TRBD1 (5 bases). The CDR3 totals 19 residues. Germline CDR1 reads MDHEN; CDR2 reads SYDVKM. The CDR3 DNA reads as TGCGCCACAGTAGGGCCCACGCAGGACCACGGACAAAACACCGGGGAGCTGTTTTTT. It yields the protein CATVGPTQDHGQNTGELFF.

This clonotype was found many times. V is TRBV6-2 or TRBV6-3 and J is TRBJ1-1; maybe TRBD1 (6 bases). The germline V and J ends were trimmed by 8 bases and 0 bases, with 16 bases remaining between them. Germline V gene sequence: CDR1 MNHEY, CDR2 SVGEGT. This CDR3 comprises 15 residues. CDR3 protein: CASLTTGRMNTEAFF. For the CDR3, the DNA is TGTGCCAGCCTCACTACAGGGCGGATGAACACTGAAGCTTTCTTT.

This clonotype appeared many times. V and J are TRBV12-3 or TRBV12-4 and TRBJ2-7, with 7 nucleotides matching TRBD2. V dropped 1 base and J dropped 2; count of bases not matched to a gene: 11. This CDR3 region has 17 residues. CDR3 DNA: TGTGCCAGCAGTTTAGACGAGGGAGGGCTAACTACCTACGAGCAGTACTTC. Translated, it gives CASSLDEGGLTTYEQYF.

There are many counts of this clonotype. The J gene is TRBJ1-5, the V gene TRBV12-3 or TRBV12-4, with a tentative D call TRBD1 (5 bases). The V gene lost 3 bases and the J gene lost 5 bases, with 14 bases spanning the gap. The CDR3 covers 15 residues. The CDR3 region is CASSFSATADQPQHF. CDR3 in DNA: TGTGCCAGCAGTTTTTCAGCGACAGCAGATCAGCCCCAGCATTTT.

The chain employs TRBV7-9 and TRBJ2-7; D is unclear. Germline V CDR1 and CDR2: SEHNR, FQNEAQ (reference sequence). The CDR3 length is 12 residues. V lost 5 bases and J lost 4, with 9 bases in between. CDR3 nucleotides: TGTGCCAGCAGCGCGGTCGTATACGAGCAGTACTTC. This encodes CASSAVVYEQYF. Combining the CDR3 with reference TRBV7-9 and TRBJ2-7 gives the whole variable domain DTGVSQNPRHKITKRGQNVTFRCDPISEHNRLYWYRQTLGQGPEFLTYFQNEAQLEKSRLLSDRFSAERPKGSFSTLEIQRTEQGDSAMYLCASSAVVYEQYFGPGTRLTVT.

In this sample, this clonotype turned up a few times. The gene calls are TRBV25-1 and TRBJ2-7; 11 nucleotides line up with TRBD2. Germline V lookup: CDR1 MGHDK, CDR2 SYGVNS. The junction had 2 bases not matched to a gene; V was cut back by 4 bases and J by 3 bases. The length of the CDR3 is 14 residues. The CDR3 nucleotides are TGTGCCAGCAGTGTGACTAGCGGGATCTACGAGCAGTACTTC. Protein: CASSVTSGIYEQYF.

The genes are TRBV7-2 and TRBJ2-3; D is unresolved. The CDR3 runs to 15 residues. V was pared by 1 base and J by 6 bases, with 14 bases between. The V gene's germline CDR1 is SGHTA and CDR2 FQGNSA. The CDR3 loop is CASSLVPVSSDTQYF. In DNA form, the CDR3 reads TGTGCCAGCAGCTTAGTCCCGGTATCCTCCGATACGCAGTATTTT.

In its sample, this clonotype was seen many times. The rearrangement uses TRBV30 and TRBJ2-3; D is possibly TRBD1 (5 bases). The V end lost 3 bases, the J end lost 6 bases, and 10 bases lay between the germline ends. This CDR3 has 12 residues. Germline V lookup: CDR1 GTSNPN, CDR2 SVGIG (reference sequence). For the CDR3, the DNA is TGTGCCTGGAGCAAGGGGTATGATACGCAGTATTTT. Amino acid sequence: CAWSKGYDTQYF.

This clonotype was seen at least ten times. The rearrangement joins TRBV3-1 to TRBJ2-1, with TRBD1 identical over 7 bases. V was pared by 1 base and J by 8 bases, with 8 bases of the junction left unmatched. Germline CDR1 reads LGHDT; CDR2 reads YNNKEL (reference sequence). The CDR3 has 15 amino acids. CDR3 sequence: CASSQVSRGHHEQFF. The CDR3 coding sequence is TGTGCCAGCAGCCAAGTGAGTAGGGGGCATCATGAGCAGTTCTTC.

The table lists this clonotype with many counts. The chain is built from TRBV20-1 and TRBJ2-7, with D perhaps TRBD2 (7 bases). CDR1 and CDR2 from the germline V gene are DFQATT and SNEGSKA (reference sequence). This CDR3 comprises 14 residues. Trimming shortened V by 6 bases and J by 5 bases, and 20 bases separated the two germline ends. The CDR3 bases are TGCAGTGCCCAGAGGGGGGGGTCCGCCCACGAGCAGTACTTC. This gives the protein CSAQRGGSAHEQYF.

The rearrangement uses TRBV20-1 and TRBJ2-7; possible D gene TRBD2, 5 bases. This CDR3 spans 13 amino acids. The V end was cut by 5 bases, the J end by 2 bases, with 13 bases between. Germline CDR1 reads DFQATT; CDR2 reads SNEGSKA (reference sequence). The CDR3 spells CSAQTGYPYEQYF. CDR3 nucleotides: TGCAGTGCTCAGACGGGATACCCCTACGAGCAGTACTTC.

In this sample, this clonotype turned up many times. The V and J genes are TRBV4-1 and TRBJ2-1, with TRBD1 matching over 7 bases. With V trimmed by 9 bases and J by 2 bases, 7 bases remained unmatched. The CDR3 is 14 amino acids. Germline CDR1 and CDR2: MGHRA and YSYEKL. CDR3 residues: CASRGQVTYNEQFF. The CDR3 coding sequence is TGCGCCAGTAGGGGGCAAGTGACCTACAATGAGCAGTTCTTC.

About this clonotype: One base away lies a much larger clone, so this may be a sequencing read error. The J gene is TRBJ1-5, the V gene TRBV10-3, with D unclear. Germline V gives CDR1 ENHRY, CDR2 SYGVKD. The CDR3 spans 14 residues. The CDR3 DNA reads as TGTGCCTCCTCAAAGGGCGGGAGCAATCAGTCCCAGCATTTT. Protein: CASSKGGSNQSQHF.

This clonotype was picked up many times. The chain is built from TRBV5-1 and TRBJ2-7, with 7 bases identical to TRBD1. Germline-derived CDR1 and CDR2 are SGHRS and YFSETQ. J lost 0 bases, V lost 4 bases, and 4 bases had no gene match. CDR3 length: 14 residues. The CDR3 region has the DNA TGCGCCAGCAGCAGGGGACAGAGCTCCTACGAGCAGTACTTC. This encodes CASSRGQSSYEQYF.